The T cell receptor (beta chain) under discussion was sequenced for a study of cytomegalovirus exposure and HLA in healthy donors. The CDR3 extends over 18 amino acids. The V and J ends lost 0 bases and 3 bases, in that order; junction bases with no gene match: 8. PCR used 60 Vbeta primers and 13 Jbeta primers. Original methodology: Some 11 million of the 80 million or so unique TCR beta chains counted in a later analysis were shared. The protocol was immunoSEQ multiplex PCR, while the TCRdb copy is restricted to in-frame clones and leaves out a portion. That table is the source of V, J and clone size, and D and trimming were worked out from the DNA. Its clone listing holds some 46,000 clones.

The source is a woman between 25 and 40 years old in good health and CMV-seronegative. This rearrangement joins TRBV23-1 to TRBJ2-7, with TRBD2 matching over 13 bases. TRBV23-1 is flagged as an ORF with uncertain function. Sequenced input: PBMCs. CDR3 nucleotides: TGCGCCAGCAGTCAATCTGTGACTAGCGGGAGGAAACGCTACGAGCAGTACTTC. Protein sequence: CASSQSVTSGRKRYEQYF.